The 31 T cell receptor beta chains in this list originate from one sample, sequenced in a study of T cell responses to AZD1222 COVID-19 vaccine. The repertoire was sequenced with immunoSEQ multiplex PCR; TCRdb's copy has only in-frame clones and lacks some. The table includes some 130,000 clones, about 93% detected once. The sample in question was peripheral blood, obtained 28 days after the second AZD1222 dose. The receptors shown here come from an adult who received the AZD1222 COVID-19 vaccine.

V usage is TRBV4-2 and J usage is TRBJ2-7, with D perhaps being TRBD1 or TRBD2 (5 bases each). This CDR3 comprises 16 residues. Deletions cut 0 bases from V and 0 bases from J, with 12 bases between. The germline gives CDR1 LGHNA, CDR2 YNFKEQ. The CDR3 DNA is TGTGCCAGCAGCCAAGATGGGACGGGGAGCTCCTACGAGCAGTACTTC. As protein: CASSQDGTGSSYEQYF.

The chain is built from TRBV5-4 and TRBJ1-1; D perhaps matches TRBD1 (5 bases). Trimming cost V 3 bases and J 1 base, with 10 bases left between them. The CDR3 runs 14 residues. Germline V gene sequence: CDR1 SGHNT, CDR2 YYREEE (reference sequence). The CDR3 DNA follows: TGTGCCAGCAGCTGGGGGGACCGGAACACTGAAGCTTTCTTT. This gives the protein CASSWGDRNTEAFF.

The chain has TRBV28 and TRBJ1-1; D perhaps matches TRBD1 (5 bases). The CDR3 is made up of 14 amino acids. CDR1 and CDR2 (germline): MDHEN, SYDVKM. Trimming took 4 bases from V and 5 from J, leaving 14 bases between them. The CDR3 loop is CASSSRGRRTEAFF. The DNA of the CDR3 is TGTGCCAGCAGTTCCCGGGGGAGGAGGACTGAAGCTTTCTTT.

Regarding this clone: At one boundary the junction diverges from the germline segment, which might be a read error. Other nucleotide sequences from this sample produce the same CDR3. V and J are TRBV5-1 and TRBJ1-2, with D perhaps TRBD1 (6 bases). The CDR3 runs 15 residues. The germline CDR1 and CDR2 sequences are SGHRS and YFSETQ. CDR3 loop: CASSLGGLRGGGYTF. The CDR3 DNA reads TGCGCCAGCAGCTTGGGTGGCCTCCGAGGGGGAGGCTACACCTTT.

The sample holds a few counts of this clone. The genes are TRBV3-1 (or the pseudogene TRBV3-2) and TRBJ1-2; 12 positions match TRBD1. Germline V gene data show CDR1 as LGHDT and CDR2 as YNNKEL (reference sequence). The V and J ends lost 4 bases and 7 bases, in that order; junction bases with no gene match: 13. The CDR3 extends over 17 amino acids. CDR3 nucleotides: TGTGCCAGCAGCCGTGTGGAGGGACAGGGGGCCATTGGTGGCTACACCTTC. Amino acids: CASSRVEGQGAIGGYTF.

The chain carries TRBV6-1 and TRBJ1-5, with D tentatively TRBD1 (5 bases). Germline lookup yields CDR1 MNHNS and CDR2 SASEGT. V was shortened by 3 bases and J by 7 bases, with 10 bases between the two germline ends. The CDR3 totals 13 residues. The CDR3 loop reads CASSEQPGQPQHF. The CDR3 nucleotides read TGTGCCAGCAGTGAGCAACCAGGGCAGCCCCAGCATTTT.

The chain links TRBV10-3 to TRBJ1-1, with D maybe TRBD1 (5 bases). The CDR3 runs 15 residues. Germline values: CDR1 ENHRY, CDR2 SYGVKD. V lost 2 bases and J lost 1, with 11 bases in between. The CDR3 reads CAISEPPGGNTEAFF. For the CDR3, the DNA is TGTGCCATCAGTGAGCCCCCTGGGGGGAACACTGAAGCTTTCTTT.

The rearrangement uses TRBV16 and TRBJ1-6, with a weak D call TRBD1 (6 bases). Trimming cost V 7 bases and J 0 bases, with 16 bases left between them. Germline V gene sequence: CDR1 KGHSY, CDR2 FQNENV. The CDR3 runs 17 residues. The DNA of the CDR3 is TGTGCCAGCACCCTCAAAGGGGGTAGCTCCTATAATTCACCCCTCCACTTT. Its protein product is CASTLKGGSSYNSPLHF.

This clone has a handful of counts. The chain is built from TRBV10-3 and TRBJ2-3; tentative D call: TRBD1 (5 bases). This CDR3 is built from 13 residues. CDR1 is ENHRY, CDR2 SYGVKD, per germline. V shed 7 bases and J shed 3 bases, with 11 bases lying between them. CDR3: CAIMGQRTDTQYF. The CDR3 coding sequence is TGTGCCATCATGGGGCAGAGGACAGATACGCAGTATTTT.

V and J are TRBV27 and TRBJ1-2; 8 bases are a match to TRBD1. Trimming cost V 6 bases and J 6 bases; bases outside gene matches: 15. This CDR3 has 16 residues. The germline V gene encodes CDR1 MNHEY and CDR2 SMNVEV (reference sequence). This CDR3 reads CASSPNPGQGGDGYTF. The CDR3 bases are TGTGCCAGCAGCCCTAACCCTGGACAGGGCGGTGATGGCTACACCTTC.

This chain uses TRBV7-9 with TRBJ1-2; D unclear. The CDR3 sequence is 13 residues long. CDR1 SEHNR and CDR2 FQNEAQ come from the germline V gene (reference sequence). Trimming pared 2 bases from V and 4 bases from J, leaving 8 bases between. CDR3 residues: CASSLREGYGYTF. DNA for the CDR3: TGTGCCAGCAGCTTACGCGAGGGCTATGGCTACACCTTC.

This rearrangement joins TRBV5-1 to TRBJ1-6, with D unresolved. Trimming removed 0 bases at V and 2 bases at J, with 12 bases between. The CDR3 extends over 17 amino acids. Germline loops: CDR1 SGHRS, CDR2 YFSETQ. The CDR3 here is CASSLVEVGAYNSPLHF. CDR3 DNA: TGCGCCAGCAGCTTGGTTGAAGTCGGCGCCTATAATTCACCCCTCCACTTT.

The sample holds one count of this clone. This chain joins TRBV4-2 and TRBJ2-6; 8 bases are shared with TRBD2. Trimming removed 4 bases from V and 0 bases from J; junction bases left unmatched: 11. Germline V gene sequence: CDR1 LGHNA, CDR2 YNFKEQ. The CDR3 spans 19 residues. CDR3 in DNA: TGTGCCAGCAGCCCACTCGGGCGGGGGGCCATCTCTGGGGCCAACGTCCTGACTTTC. It encodes CASSPLGRGAISGANVLTF.

V usage is TRBV19 and J usage is TRBJ2-1, with D perhaps TRBD2 (5 bases). The V end was cut by 5 bases, the J end by 9 bases, with 17 bases between. CDR1 and CDR2 from the germline V gene are LNHDA and SQIVND (reference sequence). The CDR3 spans 14 residues. In DNA, the CDR3 is TGTGCCAGTAGTCCCCAGGACTGGGCCATTGAGCAGTTCTTC. Its protein is CASSPQDWAIEQFF.

The J gene is TRBJ2-3, the V gene TRBV19, with TRBD1 identical over 7 bases. The CDR3 spans 15 residues. In germline, CDR1 is LNHDA, CDR2 SQIVND (reference sequence). The ends lost 4 bases at V and 4 bases at J; junction bases unmatched: 8. The CDR3 region is CASSTYRGVPDTQYF. The CDR3 DNA follows: TGTGCCAGTAGTACTTACAGGGGAGTGCCAGATACGCAGTATTTT.

This clone occurred once. The chain recombines TRBV27 with TRBJ2-3, with 8 bases fitting TRBD1. V lost 2 bases to trimming and J lost 7 bases; unmatched junction nucleotides: 5. CDR3 length equals 14 residues. The germline CDR1 and CDR2 sequences are MNHEY and SMNVEV (reference sequence). CDR3 sequence: CASSLQGAMNTQYF. DNA for the CDR3: TGTGCCAGCAGTTTACAGGGGGCGATGAATACGCAGTATTTT.

This chain uses TRBV4-1 with TRBJ2-4, with D tentatively TRBD1 (6 bases). The CDR3 runs 12 residues. The germline V and J ends were trimmed by 4 bases and 8 bases, with 9 bases remaining between them. CDR1 and CDR2 from the germline V gene are MGHRA and YSYEKL. As DNA, the CDR3 is TGCGCCAGCAGCCCCAGGGGAGACATTCAGTACTTC. Protein product: CASSPRGDIQYF.

The chain has TRBV4-2 and TRBJ1-1; D remains unclear. Between the trimmed V and J ends, which lost 4 bases and 5 bases, there was a span of 23 bases. Per the germline V gene, CDR1 is LGHNA and CDR2 is YNFKEQ. This CDR3 contains 17 residues. The DNA of the CDR3 is TGTGCCAGCAGCCCCTCAGATCGAATTTCCGACAAGACTGAAGCTTTCTTT. It encodes CASSPSDRISDKTEAFF.

The chain carries TRBV19 and TRBJ1-5; D call uncertain. V lost 4 bases and J 2 bases, leaving 12 bases between the germline ends. CDR3 length: 15 amino acids. Looked up from germline, CDR1 is LNHDA and CDR2 is SQIVND (reference sequence). The CDR3, as DNA: TGTGCCAGTAGTAGTCAGGTTTCAGGCAATCAGCCCCAGCATTTT. Its translation is CASSSQVSGNQPQHF.

The J gene is TRBJ1-4, the V gene TRBV7-8; D unclear. The V end was cut by 3 bases, the J end by 8 bases, with 16 bases between. This CDR3 is 15 amino acids long. Per the germline V gene, CDR1 is SGHVS and CDR2 is FQNEAQ. The CDR3 DNA is TGTGCCAGCAGCTTTGACGGGAACCGAAGGGAAAAACTGTTTTTT. Translated: CASSFDGNRREKLFF.

This chain joins TRBV28 and TRBJ1-1; D is ambiguous. The CDR3 has 12 residues. With 9 bases removed from V and 6 bases from J, the gap between germline ends came to 14 bases. Germline V gene lookup returns CDR1 MDHEN and CDR2 SYDVKM. This CDR3 is CASLLDGSEAFF. CDR3 in DNA: TGTGCCAGTCTTCTAGACGGGTCTGAAGCTTTCTTT.

This clone was detected only a few times. This chain uses TRBV6-2 or TRBV6-3 with TRBJ1-5; the D is unclear. V dropped 5 bases and J dropped 4 bases, with 9 bases sitting between them. CDR1 and CDR2 (germline): MNHEY, SVGEGT. CDR3 length: 13 residues. As DNA, the CDR3 is TGTGCCAGCAGTCTATCAGAGAATCAGCCCCAGCATTTT. It translates to CASSLSENQPQHF.

The V and J genes are TRBV5-6 and TRBJ2-7; D uncertain. Germline assignment: CDR1 SGHDT and CDR2 YYEEEE. This CDR3 is 12 amino acids long. The germline V and J ends were trimmed by 2 bases and 4 bases, with 7 bases remaining between them. CDR3 nucleotides: TGTGCCAGCAGCTTCGGACGATACGAGCAGTACTTC. Amino acid sequence: CASSFGRYEQYF.

This clone has more than one count but fewer than ten. The J gene is TRBJ1-3, the V gene TRBV9, with D perhaps matching TRBD1 (6 bases). The CDR3 is 18 amino acids. Germline CDR1 reads SGDLS; CDR2 reads YYNGEE. Trimming stripped 4 bases from V and 4 bases from J, with 24 bases between. The CDR3 nucleotides read TGTGCCAGCAGCCCCTGGACGGCCGGGGGGCTGGCGGGAAACACCATATATTTT. It encodes CASSPWTAGGLAGNTIYF.

In its sample, this clone was seen once. CDR3 bases: TGTGCCAGCAGTGCTCTCTCGGCTCCAGCTCTCCACGAGCAGTACTTC. Translation gives CASSALSAPALHEQYF. This sequence joins TRBV2 and TRBJ2-7; the D is unclear. The CDR3 loop spans 16 amino acids. The germline V and J ends were trimmed by 4 bases and 5 bases, with 21 bases remaining between them. Germline V gene data show CDR1 as SNHLY and CDR2 as FYNNEI.

Turning to this clone: A junction end diverges from the germline sequence, so it may reflect a read error. The V and J genes are TRBV5-5 and TRBJ1-2, with 11 bases identical to TRBD1. The CDR3 length is 14 residues. The V gene's germline CDR1 is SGHKS and CDR2 YYEKEE (reference sequence). CDR3 protein: CASSLGTGGYGYTF. The CDR3 DNA sequence: TGTGCCAGCAGCTTGGGGACAGGGGGCTATGGTTACACCTTC.

V is TRBV28 and J is TRBJ1-1, with D hard to call. Germline CDR1 and CDR2: MDHEN and SYDVKM. CDR3 length: 11 residues. V shed 6 bases and J shed 11 bases, with 13 bases lying between them. The CDR3 coding sequence is TGTGCCAGCAGGGCGGCCGGCGAGGCTTTCTTT. It specifies CASRAAGEAFF.

The chain is built from TRBV27 and TRBJ1-4; D unclear. This CDR3 spans 15 amino acids. Per germline, CDR1 MNHEY and CDR2 SMNVEV (reference sequence). The V gene lost 4 bases and the J gene lost 4 bases, with 13 bases spanning the gap. This chain's CDR3 is CASSSSPSNNEKLFF. CDR3 coding DNA: TGTGCCAGCAGTTCCTCCCCGTCCAATAATGAAAAACTGTTTTTT. Complete variable domain (other parts from reference TRBV27 and TRBJ1-4): EAQVTQNPRYLITVTGKKLTVTCSQNMNHEYMSWYRQDPGLGLRQIYYSMNVEVTDKGDVPEGYKVSRKEKRNFPLILESPSPNQTSLYFCASSSSPSNNEKLFFGSGTQLSVL.

The CDR3 coding sequence is TGTGCCAGTAGCCTCAGGGGGCGAAACACCGGGGAGCTGTTTTTT. Translation gives CASSLRGRNTGELFF. The chain couples TRBV19 to TRBJ2-2, with TRBD1 matching 8 bases. In germline, CDR1 is LNHDA, CDR2 SQIVND (reference sequence). The CDR3 covers 15 residues. The V and J ends lost 6 bases and 2 bases, in that order; junction bases with no gene match: 5.

This clone was found once. CDR3 sequence: CASSIQATSKYEQYF. In nucleotides, the CDR3 is TGTGCCAGCAGCATACAGGCGACGTCTAAGTACGAGCAGTACTTC. The chain carries TRBV6-5 and TRBJ2-7; possibly TRBD1 for D (5 bases). The germline gives CDR1 MNHEY, CDR2 SVGAGI. This CDR3 is built from 15 residues. The V end lost 6 bases, the J end lost 4 bases, and 19 bases lay between the germline ends.

V and J are TRBV21-1 and TRBJ2-7; TRBD1 was called by the table and not checked on the DNA. TRBV21-1 represents a pseudogene. The CDR3 has 22 residues. This chain's CDR3 is CASSKDHFPTGVGHPPCGEQYF. For the CDR3, the DNA is TGTGCCAGCAGCAAAGACCATTTCCCTACAGGGGTTGGACACCCCCCCTGCGGCGAGCAGTACTTC.